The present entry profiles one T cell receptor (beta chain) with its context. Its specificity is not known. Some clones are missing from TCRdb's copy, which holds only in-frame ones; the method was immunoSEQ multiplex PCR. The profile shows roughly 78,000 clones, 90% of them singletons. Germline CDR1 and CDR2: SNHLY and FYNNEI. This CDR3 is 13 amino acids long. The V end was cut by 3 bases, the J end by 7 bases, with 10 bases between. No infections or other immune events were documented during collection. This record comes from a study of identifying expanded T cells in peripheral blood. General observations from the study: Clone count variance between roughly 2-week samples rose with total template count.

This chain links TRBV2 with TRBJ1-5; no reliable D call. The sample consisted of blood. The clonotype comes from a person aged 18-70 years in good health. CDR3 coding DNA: TGTGCCAGCAGTGATGATGCTGGCCAGCCCCAGCATTTT. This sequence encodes CASSDDAGQPQHF.